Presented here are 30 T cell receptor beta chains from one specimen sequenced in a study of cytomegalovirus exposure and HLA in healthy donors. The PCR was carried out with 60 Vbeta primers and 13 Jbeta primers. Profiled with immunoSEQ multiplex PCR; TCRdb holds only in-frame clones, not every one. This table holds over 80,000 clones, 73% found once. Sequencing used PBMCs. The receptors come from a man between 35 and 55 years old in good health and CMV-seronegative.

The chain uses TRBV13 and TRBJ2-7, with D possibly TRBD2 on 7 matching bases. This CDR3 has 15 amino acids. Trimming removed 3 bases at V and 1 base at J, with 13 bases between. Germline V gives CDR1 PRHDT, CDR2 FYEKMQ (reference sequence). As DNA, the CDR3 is TGTGCCAGCAGCTTGGGTGGGGGGGCGTCCTACGAGCAGTACTTC. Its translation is CASSLGGGASYEQYF. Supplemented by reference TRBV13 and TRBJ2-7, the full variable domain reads AAGVIQSPRHLIKEKRETATLKCYPIPRHDTVYWYQQGPGQDPQFLISFYEKMQSDKGSIPDRFSAQQFSDYHSELNMSSLELGDSALYFCASSLGGGASYEQYFGPGTRLTVT.

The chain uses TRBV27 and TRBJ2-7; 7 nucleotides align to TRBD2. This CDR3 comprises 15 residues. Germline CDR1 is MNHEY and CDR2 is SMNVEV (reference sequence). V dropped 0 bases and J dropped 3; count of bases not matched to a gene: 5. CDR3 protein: CASSLSLKRGYEQYF. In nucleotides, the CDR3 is TGTGCCAGCAGTTTATCTCTCAAGCGGGGCTACGAGCAGTACTTC.

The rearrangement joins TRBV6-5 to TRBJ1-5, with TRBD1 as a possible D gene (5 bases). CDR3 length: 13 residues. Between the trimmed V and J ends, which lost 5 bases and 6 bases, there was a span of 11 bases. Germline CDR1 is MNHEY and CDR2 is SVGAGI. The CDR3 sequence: CASSRQPLQPQHF. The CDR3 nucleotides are TGTGCCAGCAGTAGACAGCCTCTTCAGCCCCAGCATTTT.

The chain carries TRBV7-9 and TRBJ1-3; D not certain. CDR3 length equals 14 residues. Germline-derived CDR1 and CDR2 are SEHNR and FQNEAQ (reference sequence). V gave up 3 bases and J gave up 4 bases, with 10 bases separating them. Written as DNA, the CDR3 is TGTGCCAGCAGCTTTATGGGAGGCGGAAACACCATATATTTT. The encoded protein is CASSFMGGGNTIYF.

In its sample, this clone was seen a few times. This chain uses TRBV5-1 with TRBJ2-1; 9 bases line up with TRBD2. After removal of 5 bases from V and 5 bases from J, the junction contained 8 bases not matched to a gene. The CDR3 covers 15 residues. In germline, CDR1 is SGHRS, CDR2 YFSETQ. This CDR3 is CASRLPSGTNNEQFF. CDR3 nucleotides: TGCGCCAGCAGACTACCTAGCGGGACAAACAATGAGCAGTTCTTC.

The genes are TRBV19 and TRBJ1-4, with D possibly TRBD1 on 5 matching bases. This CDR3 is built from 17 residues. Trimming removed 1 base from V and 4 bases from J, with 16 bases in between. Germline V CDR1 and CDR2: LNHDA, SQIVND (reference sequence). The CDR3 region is CASSIGPGGLGNEKLFF. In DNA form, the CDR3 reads TGTGCCAGTAGTATAGGGCCGGGGGGACTTGGTAATGAAAAACTGTTTTTT.

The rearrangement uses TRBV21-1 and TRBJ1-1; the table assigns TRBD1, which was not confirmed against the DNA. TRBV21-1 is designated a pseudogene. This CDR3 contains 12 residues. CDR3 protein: CARSTGNTEAFF. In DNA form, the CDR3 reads TGTGCCAGGTCCACAGGGAACACTGAAGCTTTCTTT.

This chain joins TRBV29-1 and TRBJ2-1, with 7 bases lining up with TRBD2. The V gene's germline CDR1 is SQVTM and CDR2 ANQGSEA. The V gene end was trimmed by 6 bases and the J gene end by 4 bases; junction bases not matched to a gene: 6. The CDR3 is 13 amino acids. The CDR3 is CSVVAGGYNEQFF. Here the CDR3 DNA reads TGCAGCGTAGTAGCGGGCGGATACAATGAGCAGTTCTTC.

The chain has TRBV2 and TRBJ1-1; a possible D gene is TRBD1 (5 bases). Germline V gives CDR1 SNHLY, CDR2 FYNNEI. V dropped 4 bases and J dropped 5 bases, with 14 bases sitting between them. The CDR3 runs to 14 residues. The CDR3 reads CASSGQQGWTEAFF. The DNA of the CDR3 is TGTGCCAGCAGTGGTCAGCAGGGATGGACTGAAGCTTTCTTT. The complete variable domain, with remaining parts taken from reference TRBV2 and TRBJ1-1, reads EPEVTQTPSHQVTQMGQEVILRCVPISNHLYFYWYRQILGQKVEFLVSFYNNEISEKSEIFDDQFSVERPDGSNFTLKIRSTKLEDSAMYFCASSGQQGWTEAFFGQGTRLTVV.

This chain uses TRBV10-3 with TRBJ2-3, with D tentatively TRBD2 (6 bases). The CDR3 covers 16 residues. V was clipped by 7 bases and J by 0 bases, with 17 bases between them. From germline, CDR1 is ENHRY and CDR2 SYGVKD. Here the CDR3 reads CAIKNSGPSSTDTQYF. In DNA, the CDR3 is TGTGCCATCAAAAACAGCGGGCCCTCTAGCACAGATACGCAGTATTTT.

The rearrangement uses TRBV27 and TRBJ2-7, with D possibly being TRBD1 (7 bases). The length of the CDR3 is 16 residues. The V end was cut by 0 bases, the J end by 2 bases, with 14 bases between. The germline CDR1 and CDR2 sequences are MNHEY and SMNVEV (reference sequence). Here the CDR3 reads CASSLSRGDSTYEQYF. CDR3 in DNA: TGTGCCAGCAGTTTATCGAGGGGGGACAGTACCTACGAGCAGTACTTC.

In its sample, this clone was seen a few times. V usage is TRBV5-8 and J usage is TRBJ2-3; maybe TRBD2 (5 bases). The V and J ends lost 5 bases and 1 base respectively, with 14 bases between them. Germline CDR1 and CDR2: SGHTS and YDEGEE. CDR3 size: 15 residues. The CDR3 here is CASSIVHGGTDTQYF. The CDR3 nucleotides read TGTGCCAGCAGTATCGTACACGGGGGCACAGATACGCAGTATTTT.

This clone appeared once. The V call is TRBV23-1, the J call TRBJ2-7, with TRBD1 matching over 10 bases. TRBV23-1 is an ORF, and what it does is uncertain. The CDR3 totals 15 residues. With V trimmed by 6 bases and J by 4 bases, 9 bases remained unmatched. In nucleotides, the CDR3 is TGCGCCAGCAGCCCCGGGACAGGGGCGACGTACGAGCAGTACTTC. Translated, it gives CASSPGTGATYEQYF.

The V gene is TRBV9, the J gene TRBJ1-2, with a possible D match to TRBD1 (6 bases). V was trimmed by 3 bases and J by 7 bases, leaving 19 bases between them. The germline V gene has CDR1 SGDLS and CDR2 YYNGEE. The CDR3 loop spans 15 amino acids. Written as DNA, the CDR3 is TGTGCCAGCAGCGGACAGGCGTCTCTGTTCGTTGGCTACACCTTC. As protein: CASSGQASLFVGYTF.

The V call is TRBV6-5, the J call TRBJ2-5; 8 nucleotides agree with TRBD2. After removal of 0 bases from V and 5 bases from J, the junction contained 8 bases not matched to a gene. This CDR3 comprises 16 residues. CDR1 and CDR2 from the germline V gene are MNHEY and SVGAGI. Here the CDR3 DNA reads TGTGCCAGCAGTTACTCGTACGGGGGGGCAGGGGAGACCCAGTACTTC. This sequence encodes CASSYSYGGAGETQYF.

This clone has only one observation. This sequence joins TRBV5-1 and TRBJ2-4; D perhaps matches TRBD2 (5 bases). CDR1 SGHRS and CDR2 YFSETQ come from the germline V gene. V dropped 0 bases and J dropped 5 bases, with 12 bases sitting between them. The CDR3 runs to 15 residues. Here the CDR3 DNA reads TGCGCCAGCAGCTTGGCCCCGGGTAGCGAAAACATTCAGTACTTC. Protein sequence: CASSLAPGSENIQYF.

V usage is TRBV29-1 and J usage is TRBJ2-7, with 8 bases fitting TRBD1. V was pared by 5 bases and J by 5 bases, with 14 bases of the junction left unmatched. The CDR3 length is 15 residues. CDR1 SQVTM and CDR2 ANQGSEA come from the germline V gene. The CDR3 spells CSVQSAGQGNDEQYF. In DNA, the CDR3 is TGCAGCGTTCAATCCGCAGGACAGGGTAATGACGAGCAGTACTTC.

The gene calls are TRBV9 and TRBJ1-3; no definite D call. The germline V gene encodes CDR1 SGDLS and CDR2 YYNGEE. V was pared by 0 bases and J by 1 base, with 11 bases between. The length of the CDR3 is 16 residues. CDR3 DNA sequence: TGTGCCAGCAGCGTAGGCGTAGAGCAATCTGGAAACACCATATATTTT. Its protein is CASSVGVEQSGNTIYF.

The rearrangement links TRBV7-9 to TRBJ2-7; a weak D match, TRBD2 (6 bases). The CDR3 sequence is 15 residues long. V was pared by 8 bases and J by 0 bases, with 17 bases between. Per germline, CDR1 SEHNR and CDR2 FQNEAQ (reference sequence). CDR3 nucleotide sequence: TGTGCCAGCGCCCCGGGGGAGATTGGCTCCTACGAGCAGTACTTC. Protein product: CASAPGEIGSYEQYF.

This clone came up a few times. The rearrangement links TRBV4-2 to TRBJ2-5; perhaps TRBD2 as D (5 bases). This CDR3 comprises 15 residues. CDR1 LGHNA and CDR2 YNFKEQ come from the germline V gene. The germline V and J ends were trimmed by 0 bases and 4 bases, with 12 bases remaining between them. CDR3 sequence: CASSQDQERTETQYF. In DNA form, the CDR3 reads TGTGCCAGCAGCCAAGATCAGGAGCGGACAGAGACCCAGTACTTC.

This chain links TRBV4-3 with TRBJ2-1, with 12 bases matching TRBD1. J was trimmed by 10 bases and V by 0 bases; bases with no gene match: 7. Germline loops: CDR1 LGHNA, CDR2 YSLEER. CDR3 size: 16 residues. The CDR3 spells CASSQDKGQGAWEQFF. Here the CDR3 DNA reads TGCGCCAGCAGCCAAGATAAGGGACAGGGGGCGTGGGAGCAGTTCTTC.

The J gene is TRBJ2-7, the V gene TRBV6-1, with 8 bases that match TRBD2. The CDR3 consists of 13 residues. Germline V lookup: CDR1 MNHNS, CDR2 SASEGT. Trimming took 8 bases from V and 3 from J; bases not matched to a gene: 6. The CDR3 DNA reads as TGTGCCAGCCGGGGGGGCCTGGGCTACGAGCAGTACTTC. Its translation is CASRGGLGYEQYF.

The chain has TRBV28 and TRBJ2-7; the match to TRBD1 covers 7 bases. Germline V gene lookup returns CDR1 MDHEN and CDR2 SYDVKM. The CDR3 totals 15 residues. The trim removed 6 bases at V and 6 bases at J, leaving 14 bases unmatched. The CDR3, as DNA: TGTGCCAGCAGCCGATGGGGACAGTTCGAATCCGAGCAGTACTTC. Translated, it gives CASSRWGQFESEQYF.

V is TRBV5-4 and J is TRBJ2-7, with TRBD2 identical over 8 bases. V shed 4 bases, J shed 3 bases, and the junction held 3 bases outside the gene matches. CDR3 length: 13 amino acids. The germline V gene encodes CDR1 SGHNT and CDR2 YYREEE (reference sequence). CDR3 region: CASSRGGSYEQYF. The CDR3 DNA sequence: TGTGCCAGCAGCCGGGGGGGGAGCTACGAGCAGTACTTC.

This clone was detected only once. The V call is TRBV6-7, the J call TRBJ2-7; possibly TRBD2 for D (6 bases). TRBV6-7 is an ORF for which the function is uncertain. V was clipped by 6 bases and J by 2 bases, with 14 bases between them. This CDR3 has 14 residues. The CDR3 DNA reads TGTGCCAGCAGCCGGGGAGGCCTCACCTACGAGCAGTACTTC. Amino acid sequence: CASSRGGLTYEQYF.

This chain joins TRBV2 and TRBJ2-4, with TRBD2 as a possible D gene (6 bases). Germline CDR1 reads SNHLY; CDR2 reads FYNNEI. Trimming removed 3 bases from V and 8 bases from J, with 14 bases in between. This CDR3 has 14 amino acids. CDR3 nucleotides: TGTGCCAGCAGTGAGTCCGGGGGTTCGTACATTCAGTACTTC. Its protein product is CASSESGGSYIQYF.

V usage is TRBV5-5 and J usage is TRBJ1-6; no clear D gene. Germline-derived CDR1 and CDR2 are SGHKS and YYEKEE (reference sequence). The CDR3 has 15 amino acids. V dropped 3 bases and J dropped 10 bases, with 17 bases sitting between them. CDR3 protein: CASSYLAQTGSPLHF. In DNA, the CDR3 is TGTGCCAGCAGCTACCTAGCCCAGACCGGCTCACCCCTCCACTTT.

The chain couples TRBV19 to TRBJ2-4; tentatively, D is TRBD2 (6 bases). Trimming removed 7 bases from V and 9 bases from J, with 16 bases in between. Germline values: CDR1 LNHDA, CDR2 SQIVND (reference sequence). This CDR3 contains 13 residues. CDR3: CASTLEGRGIQYF. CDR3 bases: TGTGCCAGTACCCTGGAGGGACGAGGCATTCAGTACTTC.

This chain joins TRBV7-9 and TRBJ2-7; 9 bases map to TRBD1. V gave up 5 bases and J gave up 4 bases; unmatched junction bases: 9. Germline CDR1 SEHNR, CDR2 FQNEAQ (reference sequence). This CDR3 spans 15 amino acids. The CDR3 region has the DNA TGTGCCAGCAGCAACAAACAGGGGGCGGGTTACGAGCAGTACTTC. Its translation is CASSNKQGAGYEQYF.

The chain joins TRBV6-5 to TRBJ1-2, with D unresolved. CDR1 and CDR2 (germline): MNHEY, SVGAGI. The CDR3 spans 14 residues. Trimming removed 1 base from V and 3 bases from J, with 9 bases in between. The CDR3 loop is CASSYFQDYYGYTF. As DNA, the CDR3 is TGTGCCAGCAGTTACTTCCAGGACTACTATGGCTACACCTTC.